Sequencing of this TCR beta chain was carried out in a study of CD8 T cell repertoires and HIV-1 epitope variants. Study as a whole: Control wells had CMV/EBV/flu peptides, negative Ebola AY9, or no peptide. Tested: three Gag epitope families, Nef HW9 and YT9.

Repertoires were generated with immunoSEQ multiplex PCR, while TCRdb's copy carries only in-frame clones and drops some. The table lists 95,000 or so clones, 70% to 75% of them singletons. Germline CDR1 and CDR2: SNHLY and FYNNEI. With 0 bases removed from V and 6 bases from J, the gap between germline ends came to 15 bases. This CDR3 spans 15 amino acids. This clone was detected only a few times. This chain links TRBV2 with TRBJ2-7; D is perhaps TRBD2 (6 bases). The specimen sequenced was uncultured baseline CD8+ T cells from peripheral blood mononuclear cells (PBMCs). The TCR sequence derives from a male donor with HIV. The CDR3 region has the DNA TGTGCCAGCAGTGAAGCGGAGGGTCCCCCAGGCGAGCAGTACTTC. Its translation is CASSEAEGPPGEQYF.